This T cell receptor beta chain derives from a study of T cell responses to AZD1222 COVID-19 vaccine. Looked up from germline, CDR1 is SGHRS and CDR2 is YFSETQ. The CDR3 has 13 residues. Trimming removed 2 bases from V and 6 bases from J, with 9 bases in between. This table comes from immunoSEQ multiplex PCR, and its TCRdb copy is limited to in-frame clones, with some not included. The sample holds approximately 150,000 clones, about 90% seen once. The J gene is TRBJ2-1, the V gene TRBV5-1, with unresolved D. The sequences come from peripheral blood, collected 28 days after the second AZD1222 dose. This sequence originates from an adult who received the AZD1222 COVID-19 vaccine. The DNA for the CDR3 is TGCGCCAGCAGCTTATCCCGGTCCAATGAGCAGTTCTTC. As protein: CASSLSRSNEQFF.